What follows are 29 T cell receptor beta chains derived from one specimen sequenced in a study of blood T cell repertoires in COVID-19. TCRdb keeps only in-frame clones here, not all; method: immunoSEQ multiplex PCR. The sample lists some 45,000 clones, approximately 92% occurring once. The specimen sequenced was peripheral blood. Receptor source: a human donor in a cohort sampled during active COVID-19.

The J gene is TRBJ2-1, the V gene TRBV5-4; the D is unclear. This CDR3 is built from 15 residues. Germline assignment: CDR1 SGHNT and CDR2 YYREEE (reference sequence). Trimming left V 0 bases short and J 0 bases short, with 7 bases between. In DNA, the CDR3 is TGTGCCAGCAGCTTGGACGTGAGCTCCTACAATGAGCAGTTCTTC. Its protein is CASSLDVSSYNEQFF. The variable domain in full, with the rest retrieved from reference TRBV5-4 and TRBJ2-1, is ETGVTQSPTHLIKTRGQQVTLRCSSQSGHNTVSWYQQALGQGPQFIFQYYREEENGRGNFPPRFSGLQFPNYSSELNVNALELDDSALYLCASSLDVSSYNEQFFGPGTRLTVL.

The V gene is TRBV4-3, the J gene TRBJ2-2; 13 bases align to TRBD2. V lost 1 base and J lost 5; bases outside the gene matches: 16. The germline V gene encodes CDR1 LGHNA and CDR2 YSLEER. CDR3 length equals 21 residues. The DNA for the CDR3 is TGCGCCAGCAGCCAAGGATCCAGCTGGACTAGCGGGAGTGTGAGGACCGGGGAGCTGTTTTTT. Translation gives CASSQGSSWTSGSVRTGELFF.

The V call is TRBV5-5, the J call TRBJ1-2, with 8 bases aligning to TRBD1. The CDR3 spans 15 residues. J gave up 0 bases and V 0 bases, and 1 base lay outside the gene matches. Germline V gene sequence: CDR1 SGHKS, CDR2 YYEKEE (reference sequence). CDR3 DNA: TGTGCCAGCAGCTTGGGACAGGGGACTAACTATGGCTACACCTTC. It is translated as CASSLGQGTNYGYTF.

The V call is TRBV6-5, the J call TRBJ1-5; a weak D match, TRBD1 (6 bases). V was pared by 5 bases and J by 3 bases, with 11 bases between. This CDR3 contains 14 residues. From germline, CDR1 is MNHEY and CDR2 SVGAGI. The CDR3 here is CASSPTGTNQPQHF. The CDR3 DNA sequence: TGTGCCAGCAGTCCGACAGGTACCAATCAGCCCCAGCATTTT.

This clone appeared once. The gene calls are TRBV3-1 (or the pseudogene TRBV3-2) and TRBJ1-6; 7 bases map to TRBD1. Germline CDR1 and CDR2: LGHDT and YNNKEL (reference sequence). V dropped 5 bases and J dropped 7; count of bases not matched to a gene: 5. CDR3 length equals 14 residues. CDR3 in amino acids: CASSWGQPNSPLHF. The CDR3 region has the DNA TGTGCCAGCAGCTGGGGACAGCCGAATTCACCCCTCCACTTT.

The CDR3 spells CASSESGQGALRYF. The CDR3 DNA reads TGCGCCAGCAGTGAGTCTGGCCAGGGGGCTCTTCGGTACTTC. This chain uses TRBV10-1 with TRBJ2-7; 8 bases map to TRBD1. The V gene's germline CDR1 is WNHNN and CDR2 SYGVQD (reference sequence). Trimming at V came to 0 bases and at J to 12 bases, leaving 10 bases not matched to a gene. The CDR3 spans 14 residues.

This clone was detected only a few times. In DNA, the CDR3 is TGTGCCAGCAGTCGGACAGGGATTACAAATGAAAAACTGTTTTTT. It specifies CASSRTGITNEKLFF. The chain has TRBV6-5 and TRBJ1-4, with TRBD1 matching 8 bases. This CDR3 is 15 amino acids long. The germline gives CDR1 MNHEY, CDR2 SVGAGI. The trim removed 5 bases at V and 5 bases at J, leaving 7 bases unmatched.

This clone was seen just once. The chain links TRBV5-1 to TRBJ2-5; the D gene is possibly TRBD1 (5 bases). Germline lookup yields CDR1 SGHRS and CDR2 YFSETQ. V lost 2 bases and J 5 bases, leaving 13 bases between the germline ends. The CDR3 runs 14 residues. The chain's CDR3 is CASSFQGSGETQYF. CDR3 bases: TGCGCCAGCAGCTTTCAGGGTTCCGGGGAGACCCAGTACTTC.

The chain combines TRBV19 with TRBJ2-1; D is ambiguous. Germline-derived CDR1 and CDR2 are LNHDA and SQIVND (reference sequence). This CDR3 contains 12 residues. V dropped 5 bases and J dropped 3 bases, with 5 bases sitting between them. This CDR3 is CASSRGYNEQFF. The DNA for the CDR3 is TGTGCCAGTAGTCGCGGCTACAATGAGCAGTTCTTC.

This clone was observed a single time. CDR3 DNA sequence: TGTGCCAGTAGCTTGACTAGCAGGTACGAGCAGTACTTC. Protein sequence: CASSLTSRYEQYF. The genes are TRBV19 and TRBJ2-7; 7 nucleotides match TRBD2. After removal of 6 bases from V and 4 bases from J, the junction contained 6 bases not matched to a gene. The germline CDR1 and CDR2 sequences are LNHDA and SQIVND (reference sequence). This CDR3 contains 13 residues.

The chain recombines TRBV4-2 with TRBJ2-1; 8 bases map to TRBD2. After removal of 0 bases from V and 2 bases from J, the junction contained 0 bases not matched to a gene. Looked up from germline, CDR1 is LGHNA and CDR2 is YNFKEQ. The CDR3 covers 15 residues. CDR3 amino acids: CASSQEGLAYNEQFF. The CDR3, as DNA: TGTGCCAGCAGCCAAGAGGGACTAGCCTACAATGAGCAGTTCTTC.

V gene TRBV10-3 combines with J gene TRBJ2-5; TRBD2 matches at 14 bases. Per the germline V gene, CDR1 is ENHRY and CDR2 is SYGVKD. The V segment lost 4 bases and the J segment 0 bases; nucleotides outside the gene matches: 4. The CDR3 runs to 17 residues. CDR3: CAISGTSGGPYQETQYF. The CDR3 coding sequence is TGTGCCATCAGTGGGACTAGCGGGGGGCCCTACCAAGAGACCCAGTACTTC.

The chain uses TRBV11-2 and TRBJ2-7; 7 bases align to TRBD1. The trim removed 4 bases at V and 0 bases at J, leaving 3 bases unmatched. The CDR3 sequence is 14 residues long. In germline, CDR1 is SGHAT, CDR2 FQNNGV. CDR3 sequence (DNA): TGTGCCAGCAGCTCGGACAGGCTCTCCTACGAGCAGTACTTC. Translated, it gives CASSSDRLSYEQYF.

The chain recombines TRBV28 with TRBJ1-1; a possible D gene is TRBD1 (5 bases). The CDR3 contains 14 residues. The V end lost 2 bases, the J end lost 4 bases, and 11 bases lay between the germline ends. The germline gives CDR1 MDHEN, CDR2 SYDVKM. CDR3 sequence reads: CASSLQPGPTEAFF. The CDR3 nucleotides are TGTGCCAGCAGTTTACAGCCAGGGCCCACTGAAGCTTTCTTT. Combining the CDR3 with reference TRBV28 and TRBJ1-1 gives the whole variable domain DVKVTQSSRYLVKRTGEKVFLECVQDMDHENMFWYRQDPGLGLRLIYFSYDVKMKEKGDIPEGYSVSREKKERFSLILESASTNQTSMYLCASSLQPGPTEAFFGQGTRLTVV.

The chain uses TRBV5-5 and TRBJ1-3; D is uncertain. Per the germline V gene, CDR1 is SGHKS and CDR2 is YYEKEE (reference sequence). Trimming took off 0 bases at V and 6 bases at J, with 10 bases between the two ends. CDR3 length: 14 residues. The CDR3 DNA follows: TGTGCCAGCAGCTTGGTCCAGGTTCCAAACACCATATATTTT. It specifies CASSLVQVPNTIYF.

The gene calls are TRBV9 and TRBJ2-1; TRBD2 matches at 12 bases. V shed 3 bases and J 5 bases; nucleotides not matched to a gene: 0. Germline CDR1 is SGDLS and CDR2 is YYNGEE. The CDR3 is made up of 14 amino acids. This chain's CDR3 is CASSASGRDNEQFF. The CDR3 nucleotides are TGTGCCAGCAGCGCTAGCGGGAGGGACAATGAGCAGTTCTTC.

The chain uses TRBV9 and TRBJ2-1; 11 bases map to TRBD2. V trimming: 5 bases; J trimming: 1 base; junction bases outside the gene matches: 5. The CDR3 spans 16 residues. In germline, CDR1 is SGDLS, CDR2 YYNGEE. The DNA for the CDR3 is TGTGCCAGCAGTCGTATAGCGGGAGGGTCCTACAATGAGCAGTTCTTC. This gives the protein CASSRIAGGSYNEQFF. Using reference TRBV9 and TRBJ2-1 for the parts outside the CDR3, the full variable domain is DSGVTQTPKHLITATGQRVTLRCSPRSGDLSVYWYQQSLDQGLQFLIQYYNGEERAKGNILERFSAQQFPDLHSELNLSSLELGDSALYFCASSRIAGGSYNEQFFGPGTRLTVL.

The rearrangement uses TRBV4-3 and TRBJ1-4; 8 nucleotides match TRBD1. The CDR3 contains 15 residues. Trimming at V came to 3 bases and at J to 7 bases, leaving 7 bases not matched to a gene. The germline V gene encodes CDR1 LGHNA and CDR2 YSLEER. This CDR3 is CASSHTGQGREKLFF. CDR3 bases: TGCGCCAGCAGCCACACCGGACAGGGCCGTGAAAAACTGTTTTTT.

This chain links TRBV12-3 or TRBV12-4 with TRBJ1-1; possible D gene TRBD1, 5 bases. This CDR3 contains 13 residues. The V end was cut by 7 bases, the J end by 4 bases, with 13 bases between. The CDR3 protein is CASTPAGFTEAFF. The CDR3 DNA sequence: TGTGCCAGCACCCCCGCAGGGTTCACTGAAGCTTTCTTT.

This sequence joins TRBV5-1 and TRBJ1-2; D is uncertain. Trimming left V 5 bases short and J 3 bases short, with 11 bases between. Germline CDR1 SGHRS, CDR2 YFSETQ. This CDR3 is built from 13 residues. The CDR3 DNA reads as TGCGCCAGCAGAACGGTTCTGGACTATGGCTACACCTTC. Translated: CASRTVLDYGYTF.

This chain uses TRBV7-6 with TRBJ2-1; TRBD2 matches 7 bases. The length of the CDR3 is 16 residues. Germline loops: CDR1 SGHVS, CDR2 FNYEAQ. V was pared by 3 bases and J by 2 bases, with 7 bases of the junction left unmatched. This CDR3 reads CASSLMASGTYNEQFF. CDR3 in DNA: TGTGCCAGCAGCTTGATGGCTAGCGGTACCTACAATGAGCAGTTCTTC.

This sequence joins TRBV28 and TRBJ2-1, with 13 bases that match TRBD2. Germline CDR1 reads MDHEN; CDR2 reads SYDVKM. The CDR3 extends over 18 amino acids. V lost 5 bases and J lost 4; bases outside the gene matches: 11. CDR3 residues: CASSVLGTSGTRYNEQFF. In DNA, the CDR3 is TGTGCCAGCAGTGTTCTCGGGACTAGCGGGACGCGGTACAATGAGCAGTTCTTC.

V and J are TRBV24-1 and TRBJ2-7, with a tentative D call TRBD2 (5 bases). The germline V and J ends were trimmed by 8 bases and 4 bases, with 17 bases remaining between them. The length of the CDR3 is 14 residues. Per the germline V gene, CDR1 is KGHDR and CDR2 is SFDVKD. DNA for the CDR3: TGTGCCACCATAGAGGGCGGTGTGGCTTACGAGCAGTACTTC. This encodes CATIEGGVAYEQYF.

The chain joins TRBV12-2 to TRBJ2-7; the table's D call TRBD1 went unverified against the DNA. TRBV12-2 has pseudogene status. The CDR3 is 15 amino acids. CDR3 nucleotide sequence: TGTGCAAGTCGCTTAGCGGGCTCCGGAACCTACGAGCAGTACTTC. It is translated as CASRLAGSGTYEQYF.

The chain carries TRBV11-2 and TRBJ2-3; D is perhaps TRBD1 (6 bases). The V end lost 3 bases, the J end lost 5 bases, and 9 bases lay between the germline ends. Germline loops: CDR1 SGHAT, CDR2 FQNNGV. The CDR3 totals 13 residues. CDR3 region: CASSFSGVDTQYF. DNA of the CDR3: TGTGCCAGCAGCTTCTCAGGGGTAGATACGCAGTATTTT.

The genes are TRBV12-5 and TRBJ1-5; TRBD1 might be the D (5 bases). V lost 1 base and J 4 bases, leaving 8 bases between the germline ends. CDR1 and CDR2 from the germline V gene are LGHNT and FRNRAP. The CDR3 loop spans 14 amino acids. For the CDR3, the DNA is TGTGCTAGTGGTTTGGGGCAGGGTAATCAGCCCCAGCATTTT. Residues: CASGLGQGNQPQHF.

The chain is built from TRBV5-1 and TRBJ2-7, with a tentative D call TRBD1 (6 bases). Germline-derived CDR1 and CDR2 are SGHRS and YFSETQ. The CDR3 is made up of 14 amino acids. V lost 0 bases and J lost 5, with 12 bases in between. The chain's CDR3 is CASSLGTGINEQYF. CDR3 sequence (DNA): TGCGCCAGCAGCTTGGGAACAGGGATCAACGAGCAGTACTTC.

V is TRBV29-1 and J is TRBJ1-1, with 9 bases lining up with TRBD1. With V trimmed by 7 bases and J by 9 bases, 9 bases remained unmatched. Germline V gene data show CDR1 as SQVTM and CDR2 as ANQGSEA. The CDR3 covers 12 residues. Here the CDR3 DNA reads TGCAGCGCCCGAACAGGGGGCTACAAAGCTTTCTTT. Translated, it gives CSARTGGYKAFF.

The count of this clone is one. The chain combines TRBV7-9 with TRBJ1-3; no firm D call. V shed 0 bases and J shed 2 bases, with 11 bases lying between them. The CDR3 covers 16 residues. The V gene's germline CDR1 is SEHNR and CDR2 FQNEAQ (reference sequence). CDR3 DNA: TGTGCCAGCAGCTTAGCGCGGCGACCCCCTGGAAACACCATATATTTT. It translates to CASSLARRPPGNTIYF. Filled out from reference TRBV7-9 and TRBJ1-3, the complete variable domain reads DTGVSQNPRHKITKRGQNVTFRCDPISEHNRLYWYRQTLGQGPEFLTYFQNEAQLEKSRLLSDRFSAERPKGSFSTLEIQRTEQGDSAMYLCASSLARRPPGNTIYFGEGSWLTVV.